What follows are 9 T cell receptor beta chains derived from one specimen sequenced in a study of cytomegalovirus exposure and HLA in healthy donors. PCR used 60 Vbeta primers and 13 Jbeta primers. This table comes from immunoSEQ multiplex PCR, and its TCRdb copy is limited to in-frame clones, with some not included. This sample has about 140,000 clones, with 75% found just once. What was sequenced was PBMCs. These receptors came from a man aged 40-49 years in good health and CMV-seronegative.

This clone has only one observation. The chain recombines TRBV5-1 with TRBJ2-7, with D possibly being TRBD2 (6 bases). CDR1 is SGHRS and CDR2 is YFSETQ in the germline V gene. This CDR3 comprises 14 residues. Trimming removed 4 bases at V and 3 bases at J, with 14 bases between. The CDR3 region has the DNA TGCGCCAGCAGCACCGGTTCGGGGGTCTACGAGCAGTACTTC. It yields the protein CASSTGSGVYEQYF. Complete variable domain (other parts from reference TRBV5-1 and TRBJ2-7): KAGVTQTPRYLIKTRGQQVTLSCSPISGHRSVSWYQQTPGQGLQFLFEYFSETQRNKGNFPGRFSGRQFSNSRSEMNVSTLELGDSALYLCASSTGSGVYEQYFGPGTRLTVT.

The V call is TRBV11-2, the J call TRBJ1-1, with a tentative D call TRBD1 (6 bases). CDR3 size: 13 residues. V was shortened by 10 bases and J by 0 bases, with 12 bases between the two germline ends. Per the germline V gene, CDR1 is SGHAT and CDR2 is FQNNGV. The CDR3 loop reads CATRQALNTEAFF. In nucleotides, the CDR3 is TGTGCCACCCGACAGGCTCTGAACACTGAAGCTTTCTTT.

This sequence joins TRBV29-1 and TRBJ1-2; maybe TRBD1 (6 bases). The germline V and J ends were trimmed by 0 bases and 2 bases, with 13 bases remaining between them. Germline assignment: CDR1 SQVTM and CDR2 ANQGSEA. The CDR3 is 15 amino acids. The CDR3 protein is CSVEDGGAQNYGYTF. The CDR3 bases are TGCAGCGTTGAAGATGGGGGGGCGCAGAACTATGGCTACACCTTC. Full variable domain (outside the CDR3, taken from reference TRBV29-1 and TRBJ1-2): SAVISQKPSRDICQRGTSLTIQCQVDSQVTMMFWYRQQPGQSLTLIATANQGSEATYESGFVIDKFPISRPNLTFSTLTVSNMSPEDSSIYLCSVEDGGAQNYGYTFGSGTRLTVV.

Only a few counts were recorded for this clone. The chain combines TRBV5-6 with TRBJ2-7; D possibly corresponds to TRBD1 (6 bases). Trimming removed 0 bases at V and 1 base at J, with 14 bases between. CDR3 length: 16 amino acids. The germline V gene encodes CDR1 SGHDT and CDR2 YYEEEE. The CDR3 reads CASSLVPTGSSYEQYF. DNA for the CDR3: TGTGCCAGCAGCTTGGTCCCCACAGGGTCGTCCTACGAGCAGTACTTC.

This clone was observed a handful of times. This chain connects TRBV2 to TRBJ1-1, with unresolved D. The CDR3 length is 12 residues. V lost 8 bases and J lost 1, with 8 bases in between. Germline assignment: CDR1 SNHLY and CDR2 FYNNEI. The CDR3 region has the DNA TGTGCCAGCCAGAGCGGGAACACTGAAGCTTTCTTT. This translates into CASQSGNTEAFF.

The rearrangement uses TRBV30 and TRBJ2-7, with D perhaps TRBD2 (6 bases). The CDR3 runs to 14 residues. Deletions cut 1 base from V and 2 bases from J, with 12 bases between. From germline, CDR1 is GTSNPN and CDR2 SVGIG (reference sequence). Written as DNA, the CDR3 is TGTGCCTGGAGTGCGACTAGTGGTACCTACGAGCAGTACTTC. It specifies CAWSATSGTYEQYF.

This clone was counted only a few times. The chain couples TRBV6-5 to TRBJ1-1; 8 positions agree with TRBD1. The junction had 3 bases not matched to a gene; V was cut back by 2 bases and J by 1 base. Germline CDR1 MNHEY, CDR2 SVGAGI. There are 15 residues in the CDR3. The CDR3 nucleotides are TGTGCCAGCAGTTACCGAGACAGGGGGAACACTGAAGCTTTCTTT. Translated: CASSYRDRGNTEAFF.

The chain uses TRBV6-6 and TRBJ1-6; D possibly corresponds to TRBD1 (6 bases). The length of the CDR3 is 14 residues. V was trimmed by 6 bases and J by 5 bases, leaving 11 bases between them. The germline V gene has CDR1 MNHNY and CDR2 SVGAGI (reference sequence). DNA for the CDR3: TGTGCCAGCAGCAAGACAGGCGATAATTCACCCCTCCACTTT. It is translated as CASSKTGDNSPLHF.

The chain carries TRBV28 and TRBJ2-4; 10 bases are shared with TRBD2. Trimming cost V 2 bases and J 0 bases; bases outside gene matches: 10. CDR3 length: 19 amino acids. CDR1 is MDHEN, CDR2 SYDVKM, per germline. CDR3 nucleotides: TGTGCCAGCAGTTTACTAGCGGGGGATCTCCAAATAGCCAAAAACATTCAGTACTTC. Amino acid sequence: CASSLLAGDLQIAKNIQYF.